What follows are 14 T cell receptor beta chains derived from one specimen sequenced in a study of post-analysis software for immune sequencing data. Study-wide results and limits: Among four to six TRBV segments more frequent in patients than controls were TRBV5-6, TRBV5-1 and TRBV20-1.

cDNA libraries of TCR beta carried unique molecular identifiers. TCRdb recomputed calls from the PCR reads with MiXCR, one row per CDR3 protein. This sample has approximately 660,000 distinct CDR3 sequences, with roughly three fifths found just once. Antigen specificity for these receptors is unknown. Sample: blood. The receptors were sampled from a girl aged 2-9 years with multiple sclerosis.

The chain is built from TRBV20-1 and TRBJ2-7, with D unclear. The DNA end lines up better with TRBJ2-5; the J call may be wrong. CDR3 length: 12 amino acids. Per the germline V gene, CDR1 is DFQATT and CDR2 is SNEGSKA (reference sequence). The CDR3 nucleotides are TGCAGTGCTGGGCCAGTCGAAGAGACCCAGTACTTC. Encoded protein: CSAGPVEETQYF.

The chain links TRBV5-1 to TRBJ2-5; D possibly matches TRBD1 or TRBD2 (5 bases each). Germline V lookup: CDR1 SGHRS, CDR2 YFSETQ. This CDR3 has 16 amino acids. Trimming removed 4 bases at V and 1 base at J, with 17 bases between. For the CDR3, the DNA is TGCGCCAGCAGCCCAGACCTAGGTGGGGGCCAAGAGACCCAGTACTTC. As protein: CASSPDLGGGQETQYF. Full variable domain (outside the CDR3, taken from reference TRBV5-1 and TRBJ2-5): KAGVTQTPRYLIKTRGQQVTLSCSPISGHRSVSWYQQTPGQGLQFLFEYFSETQRNKGNFPGRFSGRQFSNSRSEMNVSTLELGDSALYLCASSPDLGGGQETQYFGPGTRLLVL.

The chain combines TRBV3-1 with TRBJ2-5; TRBD1 or TRBD2 may be the D gene (5 bases each). Germline V gene sequence: CDR1 LGHDT, CDR2 YNNKEL (reference sequence). The CDR3 loop spans 19 amino acids. Trimming removed 0 bases at V and 0 bases at J, with 20 bases between. In DNA form, the CDR3 reads TGTGCCAGCAGCCAAGACGGGAAGAGGAACACAGGTGACCAAGAGACCCAGTACTTC. Its protein is CASSQDGKRNTGDQETQYF.

The chain uses TRBV10-3 and TRBJ2-3; possibly TRBD1 or TRBD2 for D (6 bases each). Trimming left V 6 bases short and J 0 bases short, with 16 bases between. The germline gives CDR1 ENHRY, CDR2 SYGVKD. There are 16 residues in the CDR3. This CDR3 reads CAISGYGGISTDTQYF. The CDR3 coding sequence is TGTGCCATCAGCGGGTACGGGGGCATTAGCACAGATACGCAGTATTTT.

This clonotype has more than one count but fewer than ten. The chain links TRBV29-1 to TRBJ2-4; 10 bases agree with TRBD2. The CDR3 contains 13 residues. Germline loops: CDR1 SQVTM, CDR2 ANQGSEA. Trimming at V came to 7 bases and at J to 6 bases, leaving 6 bases not matched to a gene. CDR3 in DNA: TGCAGCGCATCAGCGGGAGGGGGAAACATTCAGTACTTC. Translated: CSASAGGGNIQYF.

This clonotype was detected only once. V gene TRBV7-2 combines with J gene TRBJ1-2, with D maybe TRBD1 (5 bases). V dropped 4 bases and J dropped 4 bases, with 19 bases sitting between them. The germline CDR1 and CDR2 sequences are SGHTA and FQGNSA. This CDR3 region has 16 residues. In DNA form, the CDR3 reads TGTGCCAGCAGCTCCGTATCAGGGCTCTCCTTCTATGGCTACACCTTC. Protein sequence: CASSSVSGLSFYGYTF.

This clonotype was picked up one time. The rearrangement uses TRBV7-2 and TRBJ2-2; D perhaps matches TRBD1 (5 bases). Between the trimmed V and J ends, which lost 5 bases and 1 base, there was a span of 11 bases. Germline-derived CDR1 and CDR2 are SGHTA and FQGNSA. CDR3 length: 15 residues. For the CDR3, the DNA is TGTGCCAGCAGCCGCTCGACAGAGAACACCGGGGAGCTGTTTTTT. Protein product: CASSRSTENTGELFF.

The chain is built from TRBV5-5 and TRBJ2-1, with D tentatively TRBD1 or TRBD2 (5 bases each). V was cut by 0 bases and J by 9 bases, with 16 bases left in between. This CDR3 has 15 residues. Looked up from germline, CDR1 is SGHKS and CDR2 is YYEKEE (reference sequence). In DNA form, the CDR3 reads TGTGCCAGCAGCTTGGAGTGGGAGACAGCCGGTGAGCAGTTCTTC. Amino acid sequence: CASSLEWETAGEQFF. Drawing the rest from reference TRBV5-5 and TRBJ2-1, the complete variable domain is DAGVTQSPTHLIKTRGQQVTLRCSPISGHKSVSWYQQVLGQGPQFIFQYYEKEERGRGNFPDRFSARQFPNYSSELNVNALLLGDSALYLCASSLEWETAGEQFFGPGTRLTVL.

The V gene is TRBV20-1, the J gene TRBJ1-2; maybe TRBD1 (5 bases). Germline V gives CDR1 DFQATT, CDR2 SNEGSKA (reference sequence). CDR3 length equals 12 residues. Trimming took off 2 bases at V and 6 bases at J, with 10 bases between the two ends. The CDR3 region has the DNA TGCAGTGCTAGAAGCGGGGCTGATGGCTACACCTTC. It codes for CSARSGADGYTF.

V is TRBV12-3 or TRBV12-4 and J is TRBJ2-1; D is unresolved. This CDR3 is 15 amino acids long. With 7 bases removed from V and 5 bases from J, the gap between germline ends came to 18 bases. The CDR3 DNA reads TGTGCCAGCACCCGTCTCGGAACTGGTCACAATGAGCAGTTCTTC. This translates into CASTRLGTGHNEQFF.

The chain joins TRBV4-1 to TRBJ2-5; the D gene is possibly TRBD1 (7 bases). The J call may be in error: the DNA end matches TRBJ2-7 better. This CDR3 has 17 amino acids. Germline CDR1 MGHRA, CDR2 YSYEKL. The CDR3 spells CASSQEGRRGGGNEQYF. CDR3 DNA sequence: TGCGCCAGCAGCCAAGAGGGGCGCCGAGGGGGCGGGAACGAGCAGTACTTC.

The chain combines TRBV5-5 with TRBJ2-7; 7 nucleotides match TRBD1. CDR1 and CDR2 from the germline V gene are SGHKS and YYEKEE (reference sequence). The length of the CDR3 is 15 residues. V lost 4 bases, J lost 2 bases, and 9 bases stayed unmatched. CDR3 protein: CASSQPGQIPYEQYF. DNA of the CDR3: TGTGCCAGCAGCCAACCGGGACAGATTCCCTACGAGCAGTACTTC.

The CDR3 DNA reads as TGTGCCAGCAGCCCTAGCGGGGGGAACTGCAATGAGCAGTTCTTC. Its protein is CASSPSGGNCNEQFF. The gene calls are TRBV7-2 and TRBJ2-1, with 11 nucleotides matching TRBD2. Germline trimming cut 5 bases from V and 6 bases from J; bases unmatched to any gene: 6. Germline V lookup: CDR1 SGHTA, CDR2 FQGNSA. The length of the CDR3 is 15 residues.

V and J are TRBV5-1 and TRBJ2-1, with D possibly being TRBD1 (5 bases). The V end lost 7 bases, the J end lost 10 bases, and 12 bases lay between the germline ends. The CDR3 has 11 amino acids. Germline CDR1 and CDR2: SGHRS and YFSETQ. In nucleotides, the CDR3 is TGCGCCAGCTTGGACACGTTAGAGCAGTTCTTC. The encoded protein is CASLDTLEQFF.